The next 5 T cell receptor beta chains were all read from a single sample in a study of blood T cell repertoires in COVID-19. Sequencing was performed with immunoSEQ multiplex PCR; in TCRdb, only in-frame clones are kept and a portion is missing. Of more than 13,000 clones listed, 65% to 85% are singletons. The sequenced sample was peripheral blood. The receptors come from a man aged 50 to 59 with active COVID-19.

The chain recombines TRBV9 with TRBJ2-7, with TRBD1 matching 10 bases. V lost 4 bases, J lost 5 bases, and 12 bases stayed unmatched. Per germline, CDR1 SGDLS and CDR2 YYNGEE. This CDR3 spans 16 amino acids. CDR3 amino acids: CASSPNPGQGVHEQYF. DNA of the CDR3: TGTGCCAGCAGCCCAAACCCTGGACAGGGGGTACACGAGCAGTACTTC.

This rearrangement joins TRBV7-9 to TRBJ2-2, with TRBD1 identical over 8 bases. The CDR3 totals 16 residues. Trimming took 5 bases from V and 2 from J; bases not matched to a gene: 7. In germline, CDR1 is SEHNR, CDR2 FQNEAQ (reference sequence). The CDR3 coding sequence is TGTGCCAGCAGCCCCGGACAGGGTAGTAACACCGGGGAGCTGTTTTTT. It translates to CASSPGQGSNTGELFF.

The J gene is TRBJ2-1, the V gene TRBV2; TRBD1 might be the D (6 bases). There are 12 residues in the CDR3. CDR1 and CDR2 (germline): SNHLY, FYNNEI. Trimming cost V 4 bases and J 7 bases, with 8 bases left between them. The CDR3 loop reads CASSGTVNEQFF. The DNA for the CDR3 is TGTGCCAGCAGTGGGACAGTAAATGAGCAGTTCTTC.

The chain joins TRBV4-2 to TRBJ1-2; weak D call: TRBD1 (6 bases). CDR3 length: 16 residues. V lost 0 bases to trimming and J lost 4 bases, with 15 bases between them. Germline CDR1 LGHNA, CDR2 YNFKEQ. This chain's CDR3 is CASSQEGGPRGYGYTF. CDR3 coding DNA: TGTGCCAGCAGCCAAGAAGGTGGTCCCAGGGGCTATGGCTACACCTTC.

V is TRBV27 and J is TRBJ2-7; 9 nucleotides match TRBD1. Germline values: CDR1 MNHEY, CDR2 SMNVEV (reference sequence). V trimming: 5 bases; J trimming: 2 bases; junction bases outside the gene matches: 7. The CDR3 has 15 amino acids. This CDR3 reads CASSGPGQGAYEQYF. The DNA for the CDR3 is TGTGCCAGCAGTGGCCCGGGACAGGGTGCCTACGAGCAGTACTTC.